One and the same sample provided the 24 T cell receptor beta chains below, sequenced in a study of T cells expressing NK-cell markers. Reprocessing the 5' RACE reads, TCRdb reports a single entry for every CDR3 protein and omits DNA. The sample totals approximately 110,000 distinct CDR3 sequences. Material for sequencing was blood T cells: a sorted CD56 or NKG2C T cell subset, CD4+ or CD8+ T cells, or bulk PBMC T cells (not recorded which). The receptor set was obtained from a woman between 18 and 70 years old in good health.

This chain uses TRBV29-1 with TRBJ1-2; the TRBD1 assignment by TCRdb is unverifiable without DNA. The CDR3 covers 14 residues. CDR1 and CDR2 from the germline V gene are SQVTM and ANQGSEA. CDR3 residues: CSVPQDRGNLGYTF.

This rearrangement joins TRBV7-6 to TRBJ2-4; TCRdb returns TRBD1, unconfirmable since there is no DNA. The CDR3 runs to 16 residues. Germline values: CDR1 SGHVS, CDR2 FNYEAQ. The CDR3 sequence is CASSLPPGQAGDIQYF.

CDR3 loop: CASSPVARGEETQYF. V usage is TRBV12-3 or TRBV12-4 and J usage is TRBJ2-5; TCRdb calls TRBD1, which cannot be checked without DNA. There are 15 residues in the CDR3.

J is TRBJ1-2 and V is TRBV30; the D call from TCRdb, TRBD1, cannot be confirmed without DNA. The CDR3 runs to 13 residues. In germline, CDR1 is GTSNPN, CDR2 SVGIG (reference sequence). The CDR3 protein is CAWSQGAPQGYTF.

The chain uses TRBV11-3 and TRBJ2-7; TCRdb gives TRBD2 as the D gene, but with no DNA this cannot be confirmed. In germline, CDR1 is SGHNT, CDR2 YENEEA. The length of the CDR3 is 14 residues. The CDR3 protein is CASSYRDSPLEQYF.

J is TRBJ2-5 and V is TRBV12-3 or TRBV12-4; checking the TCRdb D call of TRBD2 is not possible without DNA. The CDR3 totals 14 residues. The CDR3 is CASSGATSRETQYF.

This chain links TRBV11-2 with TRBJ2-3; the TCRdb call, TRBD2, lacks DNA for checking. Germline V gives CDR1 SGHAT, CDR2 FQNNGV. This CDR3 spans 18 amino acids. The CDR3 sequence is CASSPRASGSEYTDTQYF.

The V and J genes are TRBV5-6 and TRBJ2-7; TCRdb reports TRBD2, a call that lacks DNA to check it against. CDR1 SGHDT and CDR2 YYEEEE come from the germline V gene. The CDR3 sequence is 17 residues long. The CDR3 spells CASSAPLTSGRSYEQYF.

The CDR3 sequence is CASSAGQGNTGELFF. The chain employs TRBV7-9 and TRBJ2-2; TCRdb calls TRBD1, which cannot be checked without DNA. The CDR3 runs 15 residues. Germline CDR1 SEHNR, CDR2 FQNEAQ (reference sequence).

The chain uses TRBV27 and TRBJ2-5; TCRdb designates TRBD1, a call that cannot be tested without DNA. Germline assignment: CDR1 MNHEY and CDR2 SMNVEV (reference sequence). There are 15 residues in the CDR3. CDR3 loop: CASSLIPGGKETQYF.

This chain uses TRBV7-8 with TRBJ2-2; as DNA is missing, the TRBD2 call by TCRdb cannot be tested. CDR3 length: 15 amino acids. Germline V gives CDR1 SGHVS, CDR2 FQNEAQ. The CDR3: CASSILAGVSGELFF.

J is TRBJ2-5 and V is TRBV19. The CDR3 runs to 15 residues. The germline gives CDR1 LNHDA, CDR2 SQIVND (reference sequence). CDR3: CASSIDPTYQETQYF.

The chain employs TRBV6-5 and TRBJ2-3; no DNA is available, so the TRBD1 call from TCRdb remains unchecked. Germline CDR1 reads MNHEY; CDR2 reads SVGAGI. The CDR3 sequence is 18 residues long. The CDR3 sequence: CASSYGGLGQAGTDTQYF.

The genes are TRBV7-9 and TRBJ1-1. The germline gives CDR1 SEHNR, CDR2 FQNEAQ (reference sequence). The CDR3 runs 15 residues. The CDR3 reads CASSYLPRTSTEAFF. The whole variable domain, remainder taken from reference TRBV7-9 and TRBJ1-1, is DTGVSQNPRHKITKRGQNVTFRCDPISEHNRLYWYRQTLGQGPEFLTYFQNEAQLEKSRLLSDRFSAERPKGSFSTLEIQRTEQGDSAMYLCASSYLPRTSTEAFFGQGTRLTVV.

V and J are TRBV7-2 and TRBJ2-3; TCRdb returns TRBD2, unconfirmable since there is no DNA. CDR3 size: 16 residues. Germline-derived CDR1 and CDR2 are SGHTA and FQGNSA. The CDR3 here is CASSSRLAGVTDTQYF.

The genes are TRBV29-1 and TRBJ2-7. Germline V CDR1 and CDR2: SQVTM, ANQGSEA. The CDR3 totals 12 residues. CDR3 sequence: CSVETDSIGQYF.

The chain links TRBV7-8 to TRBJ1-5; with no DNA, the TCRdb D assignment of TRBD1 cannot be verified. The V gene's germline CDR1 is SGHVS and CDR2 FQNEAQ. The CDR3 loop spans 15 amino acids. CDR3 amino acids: CASSSLGGAQQPQHF.

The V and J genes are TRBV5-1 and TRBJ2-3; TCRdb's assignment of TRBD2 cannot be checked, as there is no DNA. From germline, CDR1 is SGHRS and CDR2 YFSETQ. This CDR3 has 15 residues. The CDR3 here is CASTRLAGALDTQYF.

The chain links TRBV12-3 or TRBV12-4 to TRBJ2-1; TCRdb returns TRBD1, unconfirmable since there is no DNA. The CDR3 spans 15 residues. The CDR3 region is CASSPGTGAYNEQFF.

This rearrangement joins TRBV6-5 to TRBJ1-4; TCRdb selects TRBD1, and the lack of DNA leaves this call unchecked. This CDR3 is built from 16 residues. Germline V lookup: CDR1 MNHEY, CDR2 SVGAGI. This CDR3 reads CASSYFPGADNEKLFF.

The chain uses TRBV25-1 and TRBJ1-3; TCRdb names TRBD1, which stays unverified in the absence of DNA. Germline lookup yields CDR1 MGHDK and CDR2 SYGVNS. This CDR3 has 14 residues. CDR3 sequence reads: CASRQGASGNTIYF.

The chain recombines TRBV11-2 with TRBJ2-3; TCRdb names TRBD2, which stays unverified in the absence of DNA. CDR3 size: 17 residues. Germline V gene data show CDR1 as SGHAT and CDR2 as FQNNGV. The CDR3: CASSPTPGTSDTDTQYF.

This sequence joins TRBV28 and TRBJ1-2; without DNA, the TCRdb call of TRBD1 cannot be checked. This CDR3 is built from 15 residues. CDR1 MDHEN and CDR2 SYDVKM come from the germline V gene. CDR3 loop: CASSPPTGSGYGYTF.

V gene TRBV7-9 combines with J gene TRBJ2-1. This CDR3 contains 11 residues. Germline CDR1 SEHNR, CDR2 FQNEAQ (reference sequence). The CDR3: CATHSVNEQFF.